This record looks at one TCR beta chain sequence and its context. Its antigen is still unknown. The data originate from a study of CD8+ T cells in alopecia areata. Study-wide results and limits: Scalp clonality, together with expanded CD8+ clones among the top 100, fell significantly with tofacitinib. Higher clonality than in normal scalp was seen in lesional scalp, especially alopecia totalis/universalis.

Treatment indicated: oral pan-JAK inhibitor, 5-10 mg twice daily. Lesional scalp tissue (obtained by punch biopsy) and peripheral blood were collected from alopecia areata patients. CDR1 and CDR2 from the germline V gene are SGHTA and FQGNSA. V was shortened by 5 bases and J by 4 bases, with 9 bases between the two germline ends. CDR3 size: 13 residues. The authors extracted RNA and reverse transcribed it into cDNA as the sequencing template. The assay was immunoSEQ multiplex PCR, and TCRdb's table has in-frame clones only and misses some. The table includes around 180,000 clones, roughly 60% detected once.

The chain links TRBV7-2 to TRBJ1-5; no firm D call. The source is a human donor with alopecia areata. Sequencing was performed on CD4+ T cells sorted from blood, taken at week 24, from a patient treated with tofacitinib. CDR3 residues: CASSPAVNQPQHF. The CDR3 nucleotides are TGTGCCAGCAGCCCGGCAGTTAATCAGCCCCAGCATTTT.